This TCR beta chain was captured by sequencing in a study of cytomegalovirus exposure and HLA in healthy donors (TCRdb year 2017). With respect to the entire study: In an earlier analysis of under 600 of the donors, less than 350 Gb of sequence data and 90 million to 120 million unique TCR beta sequences from 180 million or so T cells were reported. Approximately 310 gigabases of sequencing data and approximately 91 million unique TCR sequences made up an early release that covered fewer than 650 HLA-typed donors. Of the roughly 400 genotyped donors, 65% to 90% were placed in the genetic ancestry cluster associated with self-reported Caucasian donors. The study aimed to test whether cataloging public T cell receptors could reveal signatures of past pathogen exposure. Using immunosequencing, the study profiled T cell repertoires from 550 to 750 subjects and related those repertoires to cytomegalovirus serostatus. Besides the first cohort of around 670 subjects, a separate validation cohort made up of 120 different subjects was used. The study combined high-throughput TCR immunosequencing, statistical association of individual TCRs with disease status, and machine learning to predict cytomegalovirus infection status. To study patterns of TCR occurrence, a later analysis re-analyzed previously published TCR beta repertoires from more than 550 donors and added high-resolution HLA genotyping. The later analysis used no new phenotypic data to find candidate immune exposures, relying instead on TCR beta sequences and their occurrence across donors. An earlier analysis of a few hundred of the donors applied high-throughput TCR beta sequencing to assess whether each TCR beta V gene segment acted as functional or pseudogenic. Donor age, sex, ethnicity and CMV serostatus were collected together with the repertoire data. A later genetic analysis used genome-wide SNP genotypes for about 60% of the 666 donors, treating that subset as a discovery cohort. All discovery cohort repertoires had been generated using a single sequencing platform. HLA typing included class I and class II loci at four-digit resolution. The number of typed donors differed by locus: about 629-630 for A, B, C, DRB1 and DQB1; 522 for DQA1; 606 for DPA1; and roughly 470 for DPB1. Several DR-DQ haplotypes were treated as single units for association and clustering because of strong linkage in the cohort. Across 398 genotyped donors of the cohort, an average of approximately 240,000 unique TCR beta nucleotide sequences per donor were sequenced, and 15% to 20% of those sequences were non-productive.

As encoded in the germline V gene, CDR1 is SGHRS while CDR2 is YFSETQ. V loses 3 bases at its end and J loses 0 bases; junction bases beyond the gene matches: 4. From the cysteine up to the phenylalanine, the CDR3 has a length of 15 residues. The kept DNA is CDR3 alone, 45 bases in frame from the first base. General conclusions and limits of the study: According to a later analysis, parvovirus B19, influenza, CMV and Epstein-Barr virus appeared linked to several top co-occurrence clusters. V-gene and J-gene trimming of TCR beta chains was associated with a missense DCLRE1C variant in a later genetic analysis, and the association was replicated in an independent cohort. Specific HLA alleles were associated with over 15,000 TCR beta sequences at a false discovery rate of 0.05 in a later analysis. A group of highly shared sequence variants was considered likely to be a technical artifact of the sequencing pipeline. Roughly uniform sequencing depth across donors was assumed in presence/absence analyses, although this assumption may not hold. The earlier analysis of 587 of the donors excluded fewer than 20 rarely observed V segments, including chromosome 9 orphons, because counts were too low. Three of the identified cytomegalovirus-associated TCR beta chains were confirmed in vitro to be specific for cytomegalovirus antigens. Immune exposure information for the cohort was limited to CMV serostatus. When HLA alleles, especially DR and DQ, strongly co-occurred, attributing TCR associations to individual alleles was difficult. The authors suggested that the approach could potentially be extended to other disease states and immunological phenotypes. Broadly in line with IMGT annotations, most TCR beta V segments showed up in productive rearrangements about 90% or about 30% of the time in an earlier analysis of about 500 of the donors. A later analysis found that TCR association rates varied across HLA loci, with DRB1 alleles showing the most associated TCRs and HLA-C alleles the fewest. In a later analysis, HLA-associated TCR beta chains showed more clonal expansion and lower generation probabilities than non-associated chains that were equally common. Because the 87-base-pair reads could not distinguish some IMGT-functional V segments, including TRBV6-2 and TRBV6-3, those segments were excluded. In the study, some 180 TCR beta chains were listed as associated with cytomegalovirus. Correlated functional status among segregating V segments might be attributable to linkage disequilibrium, but an unknown experimental factor could not be ruled out. According to a later analysis, most CMV-associated TCR beta chains appeared to be HLA-restricted, and the HLA associations seemed to be driven largely by CMV exposure. The cohort was sequenced for TCR beta chains only, and without alpha or paired-chain data the features that could be detected were limited. Compared with the roughly 670-donor mean, donors in an Asian-associated ancestry cluster had fewer N-insertions in productive TCRs, according to a later genetic analysis. Across donors, most TCR sequences were observed very rarely, whereas some public TCRs were present in many individuals. Because HLA typing was unavailable for some donors at each locus, only the typed subset was used in association tests. A further reported finding was that TCR beta sequences accurately predicted the HLA-A and HLA-B alleles for most subjects in the first cohort. In both the original and validation cohorts, the classifier was reported to diagnose cytomegalovirus status with high specificity and sensitivity.

The cohort comprised around 700 healthy bone marrow donors. At the time of sampling, every cohort member was nominally healthy, though immune exposures that went unrecorded were likely present. The donor tested CMV seropositive and was one of the 289 seropositive cohort members. Each donor provided a peripheral blood sample, and peripheral blood mononuclear cells were used for TCR beta sequencing. Genomic DNA extraction from the blood cell samples was performed with the Qiagen DNeasy Blood Extraction Kit. The library was prepared using the immunoSEQ multiplex PCR assay. A mixture of 60 forward primers for TCR Vbeta segments and 13 reverse primers for TCR Jbeta segments was used in the multiplex PCR. The CDR3 region of rearranged TCR beta genes was amplified from genomic DNA with a multiplex PCR assay. The Illumina HiSeq System was used to sequence the amplified TCR beta libraries as 87-base-pair reads. Turning to the authors' computational methods: In a later analysis, tens of millions of unique TCR beta chains were counted across the roughly 670 repertoires, and roughly 11 million of these chains were shared by at least two donors. Raw reads were error-corrected and collapsed into unique sequences by a nearest-neighbor algorithm in which closely related sequences were merged to remove PCR and sequencing errors. Alignment of CDR3 sequences to IMGT reference sequences was used to assign V, D and J gene segments. For a sequence to be retained, at least a six-nucleotide match to both a V gene segment and a J gene segment was required. A rearrangement was called productive if the CDR3 had no stop codons and remained in frame with V and J, and every other rearrangement was called non-productive. CDR3 was defined by IMGT convention, running from the second conserved V-encoded cysteine to the conserved J-encoded phenylalanine. Sequences without an unambiguous match to a single V gene segment were excluded from the earlier analysis of 500 to 700 of the donors. In an earlier analysis of approximately 610 of the donors, V segments were called functional above 56.7% productive rearrangements and were called segregating when the between-donor standard deviation exceeded 5%. A statistical classification framework was developed to diagnose cytomegalovirus status using the catalog of TCR beta chain sequences. In a later analysis, V and J genes were assigned by comparing TCR nucleotide sequences against IMGT/GENE-DB human TR gene sequences. A later analysis assigned CDR3 sequences and most-parsimonious VDJ recombination scenarios with the TCRdist pipeline. In a later analysis, each TCR beta chain was defined by its CDR3 amino acid sequence together with its V-gene family, and reads without a unique V-gene family were excluded. In a later analysis, 500 to 700 highly shared, low-generation-probability nucleotide sequences were removed to address suspected cross-contamination and a sequencing artifact. For each public chain, a later analysis derived a clonal expansion index from normalized ranks of inferred template counts within each repertoire. A later analysis computed generation probabilities with a VDJ recombination model fitted to out-of-frame rearrangements, and checked the results against IGoR. Hypergeometric tests were used in a later analysis to score TCR-TCR, TCR-HLA and TCR-CMV co-occurrence, with a repertoire-size bias correction applied to the TCR pairs. A later analysis estimated false discovery rates by permuting HLA or CMV assignments 20 times. A later analysis grouped co-occurring TCRs with DBSCAN, adding TCRdist sequence similarity when clustering within HLA-allele-positive subsets. Co-occurrence clustering excluded repertoires with fewer than 30,000 or more than 120,000 public chains, plus five with anomalous nucleotide sharing. TCRdb stores this immuneACCESS table with in-frame sequences only. Part of the clones is absent; in the studies checked, under half of the shortfall reflects unresolved V genes, and no reason is known for the rest. That table supplies the V and J calls and clone size; D and trimming were determined from the DNA. In this sample the table shows approximately 150,000 clones, about four fifths of which occur a single time. Roughly 10% of the sample is taken by the ten largest.

To note about this clone: The antigen this receptor binds is unknown. No base quality values were provided; no much bigger clone lies one nucleotide off.

The sequencing sample was made of PBMCs. In this chain, TRBV5-1 is recombined with TRBJ2-3; the junction holds 7 bases that match TRBD1. The receptor was isolated from a man in his fifties in good health and CMV-seropositive. The DNA reads as follows: TGCGCCAGCAGCTGGGACAGCGCGAGCACAGATACGCAGTATTTT. Its amino acids are CASSWDSASTDTQYF.